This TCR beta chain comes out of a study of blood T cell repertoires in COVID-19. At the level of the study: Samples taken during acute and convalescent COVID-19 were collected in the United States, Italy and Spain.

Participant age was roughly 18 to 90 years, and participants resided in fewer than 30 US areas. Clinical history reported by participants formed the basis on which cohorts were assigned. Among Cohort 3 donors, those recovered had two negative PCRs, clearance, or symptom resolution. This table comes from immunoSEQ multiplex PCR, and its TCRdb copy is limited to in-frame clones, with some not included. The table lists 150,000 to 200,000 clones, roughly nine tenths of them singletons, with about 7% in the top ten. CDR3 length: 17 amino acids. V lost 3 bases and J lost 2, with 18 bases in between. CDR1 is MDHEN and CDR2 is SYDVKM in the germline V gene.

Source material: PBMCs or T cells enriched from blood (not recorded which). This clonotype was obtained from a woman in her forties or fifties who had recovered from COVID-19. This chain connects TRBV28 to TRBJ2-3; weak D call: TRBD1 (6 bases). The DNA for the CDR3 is TGTGCCAGCAGTTTCGTATGGACAGCTTGGGCCACAGATACGCAGTATTTT. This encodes CASSFVWTAWATDTQYF. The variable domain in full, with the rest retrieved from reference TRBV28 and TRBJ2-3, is DVKVTQSSRYLVKRTGEKVFLECVQDMDHENMFWYRQDPGLGLRLIYFSYDVKMKEKGDIPEGYSVSREKKERFSLILESASTNQTSMYLCASSFVWTAWATDTQYFGPGTRLTVL.